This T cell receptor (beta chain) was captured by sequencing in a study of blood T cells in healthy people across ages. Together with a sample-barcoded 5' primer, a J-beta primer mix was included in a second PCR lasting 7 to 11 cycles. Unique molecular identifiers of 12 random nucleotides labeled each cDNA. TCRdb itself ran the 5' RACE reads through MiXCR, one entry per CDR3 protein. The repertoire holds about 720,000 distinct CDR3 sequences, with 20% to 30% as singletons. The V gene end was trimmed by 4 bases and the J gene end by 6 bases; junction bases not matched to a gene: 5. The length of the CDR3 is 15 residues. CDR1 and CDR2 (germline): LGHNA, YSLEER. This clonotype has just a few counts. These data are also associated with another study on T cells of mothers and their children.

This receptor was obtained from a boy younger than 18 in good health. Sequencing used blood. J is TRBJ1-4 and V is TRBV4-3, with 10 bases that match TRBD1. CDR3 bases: TGCGCCAGCAGCCGGGACAGGGGTATCGATGAAAAACTGTTTTTT. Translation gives CASSRDRGIDEKLFF.